The sequence of this TCR beta chain was determined in a study of T-cell reconstitution after alpha-beta-depleted transplantation in children. V lost 5 bases and J 2 bases, leaving 19 bases between the germline ends. This CDR3 has 16 amino acids. From germline, CDR1 is SEHNR and CDR2 FQNEAQ (reference sequence). This clonotype was seen a handful of times. Unique molecular identifiers featured in how the TCRbeta library was prepared. TCRdb processed the PCR reads anew with MiXCR; each CDR3 protein has one entry. The repertoire consists of about 110,000 distinct CDR3 sequences, with about 6.5% occurring once and the leading ten covering less than 30%.

This sample comprised PBMCs, mostly from graft donor cells, obtained 360 days after TCRalphabeta/CD19-depleted stem cell transplant. The receptor's source is a male patient between 2 and 10 years old who had a stem cell transplant for acute lymphoblastic leukemia, so the T cells may come from the graft donor. This chain links TRBV7-9 with TRBJ2-7; a possible D gene is TRBD1 (6 bases). The CDR3 loop reads CASSGAQGFKAYEQYF. The CDR3 DNA reads TGTGCCAGCAGCGGGGCCCAGGGGTTTAAAGCCTACGAGCAGTACTTC.